Included here is one TCR beta chain sequence, with context. Its antigen remains unknown. The CDR3 sequence is 17 residues long. With 5 bases removed from V and 0 bases from J, the gap between germline ends came to 16 bases. CDR1 and CDR2 (germline): MNHNS, SASEGT. Treatment meaning: roughly 11-day PBMC culture with coronavirus spike peptide pools or control peptides (ViraFEST assay). Cultured CD4+ T cells had their DNA profiled by the Oncomine TCR Beta short-read assay. TCRdb passed the PCR reads through MiXCR, listing each CDR3 protein once. The repertoire holds roughly 17,000 distinct CDR3 sequences, with less than 60% as singletons. These data are taken from a study of vaccination and CD4 T cells after COVID-19.

The clonotype was recovered from a human donor who had recovered from COVID-19. The rearrangement joins TRBV6-1 to TRBJ2-2; D unresolved. The sequenced sample was CD4+ T cells from blood, cultured in vitro. The CDR3 DNA follows: TGTGCCAGCAGTCAACGGGCACAAACGGCGAACACCGGGGAGCTGTTTTTT. As protein: CASSQRAQTANTGELFF.